Each of the 24 T cell receptor beta chains below was sequenced from the same sample in a study of regulatory T cells in long-lasting Graves disease listed by TCRdb under 2021. In light of the paper, this sample's time point label describes: newly diagnosed GD, antithyroid drugs for less than 3 months. For both TCR sequencing and RNA sequencing, RNA was extracted from PBMCs using TRIzol. Library preparation used multiplex PCR. Data came from an Illumina HiSeq 4000. iRepertoire HTBI primers and Arm-PCR amplification of CDR3 regions were used to construct TCR beta libraries. Using fastp trimming at Q25 and MiXCR clonotype assembly, TCRdb reanalyzed the public sequencing data and kept in-frame beta chains. Each CDR3 protein gets just one entry, which takes the most common genes and DNA from the rows behind it. Recorded for this sample are under 450,000 distinct CDR3 sequences; about 11% of them occurred a single time. The ten largest clones represent under 20% of the sample.

This same sample was also part of a study on T cells in Graves' hyperthyroidism and ophthalmopathy.

The sample consisted of peripheral blood mononuclear cells (PBMCs), taken at new diagnosis, from a patient treated with antithyroid drugs. The receptors shown here come from a woman aged 18-35 years with Graves disease. Donor details come from another sample of the same person, matched by shared clones.

About this clonotype: A read error is possible here, since a much larger clone lies one base away. V is TRBV24-1 and J is TRBJ2-3, with 8 positions matching TRBD2. CDR1 is KGHDR and CDR2 is SFDVKD in the germline V gene. The CDR3 consists of 15 residues. As DNA, the CDR3 is TGTGCCACCAATGATGAGCGGGGGAACACAGATACGCAGTATTTT. Amino acid sequence: CATNDERGNTDTQYF.

This clonotype was seen a handful of times. The chain joins TRBV5-5 to TRBJ2-2, with 10 nucleotides matching TRBD2. Germline values: CDR1 SGHKS, CDR2 YYEKEE (reference sequence). After removal of 4 bases from V and 4 bases from J, the junction contained 4 bases not matched to a gene. There are 15 residues in the CDR3. The DNA of the CDR3 is TGTGCCAGCAGCGTCCTAGCGGGAGCCACCGGGGAGCTGTTTTTT. Protein sequence: CASSVLAGATGELFF. Full variable domain (remainder filled in from reference TRBV5-5 and TRBJ2-2): DAGVTQSPTHLIKTRGQQVTLRCSPISGHKSVSWYQQVLGQGPQFIFQYYEKEERGRGNFPDRFSARQFPNYSSELNVNALLLGDSALYLCASSVLAGATGELFFGEGSRLTVL.

The chain is built from TRBV5-4 and TRBJ2-2; D may be TRBD2 (6 bases). In germline, CDR1 is SGHNT, CDR2 YYREEE (reference sequence). The CDR3 has 16 amino acids. V lost 4 bases and J lost 3, with 16 bases in between. Here the CDR3 reads CASSLLFGTHTGELFF. CDR3 DNA sequence: TGTGCCAGCAGCCTCCTCTTTGGGACTCACACCGGGGAGCTGTTTTTT.

The sample holds many counts of this clonotype. The chain recombines TRBV6-2 or TRBV6-3 with TRBJ1-1; D not certain. The germline CDR1 and CDR2 sequences are MNHEY and SVGEGT. V was pared by 2 bases and J by 3 bases, with 16 bases between. The CDR3 is 16 amino acids. The CDR3 coding sequence is TGTGCCAGCAGTTACCTTGTCGGTTACACGGACACTGAAGCTTTCTTT. Translating gives CASSYLVGYTDTEAFF.

In this sample, this clonotype turned up many times. The V and J genes are TRBV27 and TRBJ2-7; TRBD1 might be the D (6 bases). Germline V CDR1 and CDR2: MNHEY, SMNVEV (reference sequence). V lost 2 bases and J 3 bases, leaving 11 bases between the germline ends. This CDR3 region has 14 residues. The CDR3 nucleotides are TGTGCCAGCAGTTTAGCTCCAGGGGACTACGAGCAGTACTTC. Its translation: CASSLAPGDYEQYF.

Only a few counts were recorded for this clonotype. The chain links TRBV20-1 to TRBJ2-5; 10 nucleotides line up with TRBD1. This CDR3 spans 15 amino acids. With V trimmed by 5 bases and J by 5 bases, 11 bases remained unmatched. Germline CDR1 reads DFQATT; CDR2 reads SNEGSKA (reference sequence). CDR3 bases: TGCAGTGCTTACCGGACTCGGACAGGGGGGGAGACCCAGTACTTC. Translated: CSAYRTRTGGETQYF.

In its sample, this clonotype was seen many times. V gene TRBV6-2 or TRBV6-3 combines with J gene TRBJ2-3, with TRBD2 matching 11 bases. The CDR3 extends over 18 amino acids. Germline loops: CDR1 MNHEY, CDR2 SVGEGT. Trimming took 2 bases from V and 3 from J; bases not matched to a gene: 10. The CDR3 sequence: CASSYPRPSSGRTDTQYF. In DNA, the CDR3 is TGTGCCAGCAGTTACCCACGACCCTCTAGCGGGAGGACAGATACGCAGTATTTT.

This clonotype was recorded many times. In nucleotides, the CDR3 is TGCAGCGCAGGGACAGCCAACCCAGTATCCTATGGCTACACCTTC. Its protein product is CSAGTANPVSYGYTF. The rearrangement links TRBV29-1 to TRBJ1-2; 7 nucleotides agree with TRBD1. J lost 4 bases, V lost 7 bases, and 15 bases had no gene match. From germline, CDR1 is SQVTM and CDR2 ANQGSEA. The CDR3 covers 15 residues.

This clonotype was recorded a few times. This chain uses TRBV20-1 with TRBJ2-6, with D uncertain. CDR1 is DFQATT, CDR2 SNEGSKA, per germline (reference sequence). Trimming cost V 1 base and J 0 bases, with 4 bases left between them. This CDR3 comprises 14 residues. The CDR3 coding sequence is TGCAGTGCTAGAGGCCTCTCTGGGGCCAACGTCCTGACTTTC. Amino acids: CSARGLSGANVLTF.

The rearrangement uses TRBV11-2 and TRBJ2-1; TRBD1 is a possible D gene (5 bases). The CDR3 totals 14 residues. V lost 5 bases, J lost 5 bases, and 13 bases lay in between. Per the germline V gene, CDR1 is SGHAT and CDR2 is FQNNGV. CDR3 sequence: CASSLQTANNEQFF. The CDR3 DNA sequence: TGTGCCAGCAGCCTCCAGACAGCCAACAATGAGCAGTTCTTC.

The chain employs TRBV5-6 and TRBJ2-1; TRBD2 aligns across 13 bases. J lost 0 bases, V lost 4 bases, and 13 bases had no gene match. Germline values: CDR1 SGHDT, CDR2 YYEEEE. The CDR3 has 20 amino acids. CDR3 sequence reads: CASSNARLAGGSYSYNEQFF. The DNA of the CDR3 is TGTGCCAGCAGCAACGCGAGACTAGCGGGAGGATCCTACTCCTACAATGAGCAGTTCTTC.

This clonotype appeared many times. The rearrangement uses TRBV10-3 and TRBJ2-3; TRBD2 matches at 10 bases. V shed 6 bases, J shed 1 base, and the junction held 4 bases outside the gene matches. CDR3 length equals 15 residues. Germline CDR1 is ENHRY and CDR2 is SYGVKD. CDR3 region: CAIRLLAGRTDTQYF. The CDR3 DNA sequence: TGTGCCATCAGGCTACTAGCGGGGCGCACAGATACGCAGTATTTT.

This clonotype was seen more than once but under ten times. The chain couples TRBV5-5 to TRBJ1-1; TRBD1 agrees at 11 bases. CDR1 is SGHKS and CDR2 is YYEKEE in the germline V gene (reference sequence). V was clipped by 3 bases and J by 5 bases; unmatched bases: 3. This CDR3 spans 14 amino acids. The CDR3 sequence is CASSYGTGGTEAFF. The DNA of the CDR3 is TGTGCCAGCAGCTATGGGACAGGGGGAACTGAAGCTTTCTTT.

The chain couples TRBV5-4 to TRBJ2-1, with 11 bases fitting TRBD2. Trimming at V came to 6 bases and at J to 7 bases, leaving 9 bases not matched to a gene. The germline CDR1 and CDR2 sequences are SGHNT and YYREEE (reference sequence). CDR3 length: 15 residues. The CDR3, as DNA: TGTGCCAGCAAAAAACTAGCGGGGGCCTTTAATGAGCAGTTCTTC. Translating gives CASKKLAGAFNEQFF.

This clonotype has a count of ten or more. The gene calls are TRBV7-2 and TRBJ2-3; D not resolved. The CDR3 has 16 residues. V lost 5 bases, J lost 2 bases, and 17 bases lay in between. Germline loops: CDR1 SGHTA, CDR2 FQGNSA. The DNA of the CDR3 is TGTGCCAGCAGCCGAGTTTCGGCGCGACACACAGATACGCAGTATTTT. Translating gives CASSRVSARHTDTQYF.

This clonotype was observed a handful of times. This chain connects TRBV6-5 to TRBJ1-5; possible D gene TRBD1, 5 bases. Per germline, CDR1 MNHEY and CDR2 SVGAGI. The CDR3 length is 15 residues. Trimming took off 2 bases at V and 4 bases at J, with 12 bases between the two ends. The CDR3 reads CASSYHRPDNQPQHF. In nucleotides, the CDR3 is TGTGCCAGCAGTTACCACAGGCCCGATAATCAGCCCCAGCATTTT.

This clonotype occurred many times. The rearrangement joins TRBV12-3 or TRBV12-4 to TRBJ2-1; D might be TRBD2 (7 bases). The germline V and J ends were trimmed by 3 bases and 6 bases, with 15 bases remaining between them. This CDR3 comprises 15 residues. The CDR3 nucleotides read TGTGCCAGCAGTTTCGACAAGGGGGGGGGCAATGAGCAGTTCTTC. Amino acids: CASSFDKGGGNEQFF.

This clonotype was seen at least ten times. The gene calls are TRBV20-1 and TRBJ2-3; TRBD2 aligns across 9 bases. Germline lookup yields CDR1 DFQATT and CDR2 SNEGSKA (reference sequence). V lost 5 bases and J lost 6; bases outside the gene matches: 6. The CDR3 totals 13 residues. The CDR3: CSASSGAGDTQYF. The CDR3 DNA reads as TGCAGTGCTTCTAGCGGGGCGGGGGATACGCAGTATTTT.

In regard to this clonotype: A read error is likely here: a far larger clone is one base away. The chain recombines TRBV2 with TRBJ2-5; D not resolved. Per the germline V gene, CDR1 is SNHLY and CDR2 is FYNNEI. The CDR3 totals 15 residues. The CDR3 nucleotides read TGTGCCAGCCATCCTGCCGAGCCCGGAGAAGAGACCCGGTACTTC. Amino acid sequence: CASHPAEPGEETRYF.

This clonotype was seen at least ten times. The CDR3 nucleotides are TGTGCCAGCAGCCAAGAGGCTAGCGGATACAATGAGCAGTTCTTC. The encoded protein is CASSQEASGYNEQFF. The V and J genes are TRBV3-1 and TRBJ2-1; 7 bases fit TRBD2. The CDR3 runs to 15 residues. CDR1 is LGHDT, CDR2 YNNKEL, per germline (reference sequence). V lost 0 bases to trimming and J lost 4 bases; unmatched junction nucleotides: 3.

In its sample, this clonotype was seen a few times. This sequence joins TRBV19 and TRBJ1-1, with D possibly TRBD1 on 6 matching bases. CDR1 is LNHDA and CDR2 is SQIVND in the germline V gene (reference sequence). The CDR3 loop spans 19 amino acids. V was clipped by 8 bases and J by 0 bases, with 28 bases between them. The CDR3 DNA is TGTGCCAGTGCCCACGGGGGGCTCGTGATGGAGGGAGTGAACACTGAAGCTTTCTTT. Translation: CASAHGGLVMEGVNTEAFF.

This clonotype showed up many times. The J gene is TRBJ1-5, the V gene TRBV12-3 or TRBV12-4; D not certain. V lost 1 base and J 6 bases, leaving 16 bases between the germline ends. This CDR3 is 16 amino acids long. In nucleotides, the CDR3 is TGTGCCAGCAGTTTAGTCAGCCGGGAAGTTGGTCAGCCCCAGCATTTT. This encodes CASSLVSREVGQPQHF.

This clonotype appeared a few times. V is TRBV7-2 and J is TRBJ1-3; D unresolved. Germline CDR1 and CDR2: SGHTA and FQGNSA. V dropped 0 bases and J dropped 4 bases, with 10 bases sitting between them. CDR3 size: 15 residues. This chain's CDR3 is CASSLAWPTGNTIYF. The DNA for the CDR3 is TGTGCCAGCAGCTTAGCGTGGCCAACCGGAAACACCATATATTTT.

This clonotype has ten or more counts. This chain joins TRBV12-3 or TRBV12-4 and TRBJ1-2, with TRBD1 as a possible D gene (5 bases). Trimming pared 3 bases from V and 8 bases from J, leaving 10 bases between. The CDR3 covers 12 residues. The CDR3 region has the DNA TGTGCCAGCAGTTTCGGGGACCTGGGCTACACCTTC. Protein sequence: CASSFGDLGYTF.